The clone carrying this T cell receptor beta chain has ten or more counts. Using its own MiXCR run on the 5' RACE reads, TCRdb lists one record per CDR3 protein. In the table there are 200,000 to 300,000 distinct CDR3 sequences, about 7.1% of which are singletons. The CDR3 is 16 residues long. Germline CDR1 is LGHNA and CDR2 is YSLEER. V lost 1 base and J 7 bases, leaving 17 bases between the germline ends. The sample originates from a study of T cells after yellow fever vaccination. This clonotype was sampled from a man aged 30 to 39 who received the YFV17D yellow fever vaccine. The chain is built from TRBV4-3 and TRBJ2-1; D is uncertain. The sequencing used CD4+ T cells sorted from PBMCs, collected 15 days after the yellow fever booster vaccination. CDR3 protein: CASSQVGVRTLNEQFF. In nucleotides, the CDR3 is TGCGCCAGCAGCCAAGTCGGTGTCCGTACCCTTAATGAGCAGTTCTTC.